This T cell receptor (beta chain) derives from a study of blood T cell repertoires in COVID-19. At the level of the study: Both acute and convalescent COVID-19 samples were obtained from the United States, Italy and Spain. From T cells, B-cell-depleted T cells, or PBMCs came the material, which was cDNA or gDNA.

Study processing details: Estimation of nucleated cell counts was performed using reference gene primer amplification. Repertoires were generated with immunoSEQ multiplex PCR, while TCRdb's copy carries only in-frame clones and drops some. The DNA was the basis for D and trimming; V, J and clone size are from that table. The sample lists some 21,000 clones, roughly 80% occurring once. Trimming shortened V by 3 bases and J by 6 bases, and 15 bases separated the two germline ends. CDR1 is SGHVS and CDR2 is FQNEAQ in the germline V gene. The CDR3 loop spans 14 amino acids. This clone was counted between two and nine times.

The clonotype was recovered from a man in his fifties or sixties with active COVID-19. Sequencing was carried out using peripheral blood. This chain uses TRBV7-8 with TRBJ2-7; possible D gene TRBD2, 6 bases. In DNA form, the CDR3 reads TGTGCCAGCAGCTTGGGATGGGACTCCGGCGAGCAGTACTTC. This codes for CASSLGWDSGEQYF.